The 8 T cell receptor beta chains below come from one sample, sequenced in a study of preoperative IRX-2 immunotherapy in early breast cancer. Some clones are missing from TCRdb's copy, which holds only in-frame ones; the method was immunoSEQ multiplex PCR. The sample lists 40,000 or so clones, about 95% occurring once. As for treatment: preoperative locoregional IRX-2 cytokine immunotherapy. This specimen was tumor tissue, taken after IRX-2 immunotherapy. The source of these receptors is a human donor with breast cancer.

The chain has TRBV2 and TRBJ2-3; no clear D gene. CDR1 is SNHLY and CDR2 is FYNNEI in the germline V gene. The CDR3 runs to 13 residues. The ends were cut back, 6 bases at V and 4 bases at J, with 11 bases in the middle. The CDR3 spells CASRITRADTQYF. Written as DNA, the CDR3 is TGTGCCAGCAGGATTACCCGTGCAGATACGCAGTATTTT.

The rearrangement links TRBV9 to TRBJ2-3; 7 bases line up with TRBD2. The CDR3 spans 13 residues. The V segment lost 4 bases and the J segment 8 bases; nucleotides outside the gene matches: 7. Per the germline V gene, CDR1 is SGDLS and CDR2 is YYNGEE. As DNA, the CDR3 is TGTGCCAGCAGCCCCCAGACTAGCAGTACGCAGTATTTT. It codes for CASSPQTSSTQYF.

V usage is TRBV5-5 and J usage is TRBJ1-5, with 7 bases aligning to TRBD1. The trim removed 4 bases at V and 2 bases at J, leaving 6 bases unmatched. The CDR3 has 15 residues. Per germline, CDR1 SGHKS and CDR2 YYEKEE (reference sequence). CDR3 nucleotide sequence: TGTGCCAGCAGCAGCAGGGGGTCCGGCAATCAGCCCCAGCATTTT. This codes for CASSSRGSGNQPQHF.

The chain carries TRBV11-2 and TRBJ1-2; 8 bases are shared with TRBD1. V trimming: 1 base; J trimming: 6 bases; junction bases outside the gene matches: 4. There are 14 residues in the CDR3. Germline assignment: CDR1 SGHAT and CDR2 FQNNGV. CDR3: CASSLVGTGDGYTF. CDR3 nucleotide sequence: TGTGCCAGCAGCTTAGTCGGGACAGGAGATGGCTACACCTTC.

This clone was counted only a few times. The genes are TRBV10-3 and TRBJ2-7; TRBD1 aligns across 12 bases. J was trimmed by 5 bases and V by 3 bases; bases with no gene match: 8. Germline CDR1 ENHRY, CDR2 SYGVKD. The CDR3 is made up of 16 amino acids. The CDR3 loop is CAISDPGGQGADEQYF. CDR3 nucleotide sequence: TGTGCCATCAGTGACCCGGGGGGACAGGGGGCGGACGAGCAGTACTTC.

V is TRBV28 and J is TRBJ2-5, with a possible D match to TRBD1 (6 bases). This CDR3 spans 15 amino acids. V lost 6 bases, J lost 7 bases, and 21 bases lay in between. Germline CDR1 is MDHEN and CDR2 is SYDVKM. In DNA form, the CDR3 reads TGTGCCAGCAGCGGGCCAGGGGTTGGACGGGGGACCCAGTACTTC. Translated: CASSGPGVGRGTQYF.

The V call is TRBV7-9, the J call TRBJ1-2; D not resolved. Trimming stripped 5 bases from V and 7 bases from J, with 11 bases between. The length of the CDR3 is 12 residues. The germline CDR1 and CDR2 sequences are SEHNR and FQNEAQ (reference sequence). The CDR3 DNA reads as TGTGCCAGCAGCGGGCAGGACGGTGGCTACACCTTC. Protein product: CASSGQDGGYTF.

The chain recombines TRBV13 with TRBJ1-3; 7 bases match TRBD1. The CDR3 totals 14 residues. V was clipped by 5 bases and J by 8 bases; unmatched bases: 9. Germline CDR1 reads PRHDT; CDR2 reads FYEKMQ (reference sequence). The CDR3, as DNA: TGTGCCAGCAGCGCCGGGACAGTGGGGGACACCATATATTTT. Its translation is CASSAGTVGDTIYF.